What follows are 8 T cell receptor beta chains derived from one specimen sequenced in a study of cytomegalovirus exposure and HLA in healthy donors. PCR was performed using 60 Vbeta and 13 Jbeta primers. Clones were sequenced by immunoSEQ multiplex PCR, and TCRdb holds only the in-frame ones, with some missing. The sample yields around 140,000 clones, around three quarters seen once. Sequencing was carried out using PBMCs. All receptors derive from a woman under 30 in good health and CMV-seropositive.

The chain combines TRBV11-2 with TRBJ2-1; D might be TRBD2 (7 bases). The V gene's germline CDR1 is SGHAT and CDR2 FQNNGV. The CDR3 totals 16 residues. V was trimmed by 1 base and J by 7 bases, leaving 17 bases between them. The DNA for the CDR3 is TGTGCCAGCAGCTTAGTCAGTGGGGGGGCGTGGAATGAGCAGTTCTTC. Its translation is CASSLVSGGAWNEQFF.

This chain links TRBV7-8 with TRBJ1-6; 7 positions match TRBD1. With V trimmed by 9 bases and J by 5 bases, 10 bases remained unmatched. This CDR3 is built from 15 residues. The germline V gene has CDR1 SGHVS and CDR2 FQNEAQ. Written as DNA, the CDR3 is TGTGCCAGTAGCCCCCAGGGACAGAATAATTCACCCCTCCACTTT. Amino acids: CASSPQGQNNSPLHF.

On this clone: This sample also contains other DNA sequences that code for the same CDR3. The gene calls are TRBV7-2 and TRBJ1-1; possible D gene TRBD1, 6 bases. CDR1 is SGHTA, CDR2 FQGNSA, per germline. The CDR3 runs to 13 residues. V lost 5 bases, J lost 1 base, and 8 bases lay in between. CDR3 amino acids: CASSRGQNTEAFF. CDR3 DNA sequence: TGTGCCAGCAGCAGGGGACAGAACACTGAAGCTTTCTTT.

The J gene is TRBJ1-3, the V gene TRBV30, with TRBD1 matching over 7 bases. Per germline, CDR1 GTSNPN and CDR2 SVGIG (reference sequence). The trim removed 3 bases at V and 2 bases at J, leaving 4 bases unmatched. The length of the CDR3 is 14 residues. The CDR3 region is CAWRTTGTGNTIYF. CDR3 nucleotide sequence: TGTGCCTGGAGAACGACAGGGACTGGAAACACCATATATTTT.

This chain links TRBV5-1 with TRBJ2-1, with 9 positions matching TRBD1. V shed 4 bases and J 3 bases; nucleotides not matched to a gene: 8. CDR1 and CDR2 (germline): SGHRS, YFSETQ. This CDR3 spans 16 amino acids. The CDR3 is CASSREGQGVYNEQFF. The CDR3 DNA is TGCGCCAGCAGCAGAGAGGGACAGGGTGTCTACAATGAGCAGTTCTTC.

The rearrangement joins TRBV10-3 to TRBJ2-1; 14 nucleotides match TRBD2. The CDR3 is 16 residues long. V was pared by 4 bases and J by 8 bases, with 7 bases of the junction left unmatched. Germline CDR1 ENHRY, CDR2 SYGVKD. The CDR3 region has the DNA TGTGCCATCAGTGGGAGTGGGACTAGCGGGGGTGATGAGCAGTTCTTC. Amino acid sequence: CAISGSGTSGGDEQFF.

The rearrangement joins TRBV7-2 to TRBJ2-7; D call uncertain. Germline V gene sequence: CDR1 SGHTA, CDR2 FQGNSA. The CDR3 is 12 amino acids. V was cut by 4 bases and J by 0 bases, with 4 bases left in between. CDR3 sequence reads: CASSSNSYEQYF. The CDR3 DNA reads TGTGCCAGCAGCTCCAACTCCTACGAGCAGTACTTC.

This clone was counted a few times. V gene TRBV6-6 combines with J gene TRBJ2-7, with D tentatively TRBD1 (6 bases). The germline V and J ends were trimmed by 6 bases and 5 bases, with 17 bases remaining between them. The germline gives CDR1 MNHNY, CDR2 SVGAGI (reference sequence). The length of the CDR3 is 14 residues. CDR3 residues: CASRPTGDRNEQYF. CDR3 nucleotide sequence: TGTGCCAGCAGGCCGACAGGAGATAGGAACGAGCAGTACTTC.